One sample yielded the 26 T cell receptor beta chains listed below, sequenced in a study of shared clonotypes between healthy human individuals. Sequencing was performed with immunoSEQ multiplex PCR; in TCRdb, only in-frame clones are kept and a portion is missing. Of some 600,000 clones listed, 95% to 96% are singletons. CD8 cells classed as naive were CD45RO-negative and positively selected for CCR7, excluding terminally differentiated effector memory CD45RA+ cells. The sequenced material came from naive CD8+ T cells sorted from blood. The receptors were sampled from a woman in her 30s in good health.

The V call is TRBV7-9, the J call TRBJ2-7, with a weak D call TRBD1 (5 bases). The V end lost 1 base, the J end lost 2 bases, and 9 bases lay between the germline ends. The length of the CDR3 is 14 residues. CDR1 is SEHNR and CDR2 is FQNEAQ in the germline V gene (reference sequence). The CDR3 DNA reads as TGTGCCAGCAGCTTAGTCGACAGAACCTACGAGCAGTACTTC. It specifies CASSLVDRTYEQYF.

V usage is TRBV7-9 and J usage is TRBJ2-2; D remains unclear. Germline loops: CDR1 SEHNR, CDR2 FQNEAQ (reference sequence). The CDR3 is 11 residues long. The V end lost 8 bases, the J end lost 7 bases, and 8 bases lay between the germline ends. The DNA of the CDR3 is TGTGCCAGCCGTGCGTACGGGGAGCTGTTTTTT. This sequence encodes CASRAYGELFF.

CDR3 DNA: TGTGCCAGCAGCTTTAGCGGGAGGGTGTCCGAGCAGTACTTC. Its protein is CASSFSGRVSEQYF. The rearrangement joins TRBV5-4 to TRBJ2-7; 11 nucleotides line up with TRBD2. The V and J ends lost 2 bases and 6 bases, in that order; junction bases with no gene match: 4. This CDR3 is 14 amino acids long. In germline, CDR1 is SGHNT, CDR2 YYREEE (reference sequence). The whole variable domain, remainder taken from reference TRBV5-4 and TRBJ2-7, is ETGVTQSPTHLIKTRGQQVTLRCSSQSGHNTVSWYQQALGQGPQFIFQYYREEENGRGNFPPRFSGLQFPNYSSELNVNALELDDSALYLCASSFSGRVSEQYFGPGTRLTVT.

The chain carries TRBV5-6 and TRBJ2-4; the D is unclear. V lost 2 bases and J lost 0, with 9 bases in between. The V gene's germline CDR1 is SGHDT and CDR2 YYEEEE. The CDR3 has 15 amino acids. CDR3 sequence reads: CASSFAGLAKNIQYF. Here the CDR3 DNA reads TGTGCCAGCAGCTTCGCAGGCCTAGCCAAAAACATTCAGTACTTC. Together with reference TRBV5-6 and TRBJ2-4, the CDR3 gives the full variable domain: DAGVTQSPTHLIKTRGQQVTLRCSPKSGHDTVSWYQQALGQGPQFIFQYYEEEERQRGNFPDRFSGHQFPNYSSELNVNALLLGDSALYLCASSFAGLAKNIQYFGAGTRLSVL.

The chain combines TRBV6-6 with TRBJ2-1, with 10 nucleotides matching TRBD2. V shed 6 bases, J shed 6 bases, and the junction held 8 bases outside the gene matches. Germline V gene lookup returns CDR1 MNHNY and CDR2 SVGAGI (reference sequence). This CDR3 is 15 amino acids long. The CDR3 DNA reads TGTGCCAGCAGACCTACTAGCGGGATAGGCAATGAGCAGTTCTTC. Translated, it gives CASRPTSGIGNEQFF.

The CDR3 protein is CASSFGLEAYEQYF. The CDR3 DNA reads TGTGCCAGCAGCTTTGGCCTTGAGGCCTACGAGCAGTACTTC. The rearrangement uses TRBV5-8 and TRBJ2-7; D ambiguous. The germline CDR1 and CDR2 sequences are SGHTS and YDEGEE. The CDR3 is 14 amino acids. Trimming left V 2 bases short and J 2 bases short, with 11 bases between.

The chain recombines TRBV27 with TRBJ2-2, with 13 bases identical to TRBD2. After removal of 5 bases from V and 3 bases from J, the junction contained 3 bases not matched to a gene. Germline V gene lookup returns CDR1 MNHEY and CDR2 SMNVEV (reference sequence). The CDR3 totals 16 residues. CDR3 loop: CASSLLAGGDTGELFF. In DNA, the CDR3 is TGTGCCAGCAGTCTACTAGCGGGAGGGGACACCGGGGAGCTGTTTTTT.

The chain has TRBV10-1 and TRBJ2-2; D is unclear. CDR3 length: 12 residues. The ends were cut back, 3 bases at V and 4 bases at J, with 3 bases in the middle. Germline-derived CDR1 and CDR2 are WNHNN and SYGVQD (reference sequence). CDR3 protein: CASSDSTGELFF. CDR3 nucleotide sequence: TGCGCCAGCAGTGATAGCACCGGGGAGCTGTTTTTT.

The chain combines TRBV28 with TRBJ1-1; D uncertain. This CDR3 has 13 residues. Trimming stripped 11 bases from V and 0 bases from J, with 13 bases between. Germline V gene data show CDR1 as MDHEN and CDR2 as SYDVKM. CDR3 DNA sequence: TGTGCCGCAACGAGAGAGGTGAACACTGAAGCTTTCTTT. Residues: CAATREVNTEAFF.

As regards this clone: The same CDR3 is also encoded by other DNA sequences in this sample. The rearrangement links TRBV7-9 to TRBJ2-7; D is uncertain. CDR1 and CDR2 (germline): SEHNR, FQNEAQ (reference sequence). The CDR3 totals 12 residues. V was shortened by 4 bases and J by 2 bases, with 6 bases between the two germline ends. CDR3 in DNA: TGTGCCAGCAGCTCCGGAGCCTACGAGCAGTACTTC. Its translation is CASSSGAYEQYF. Looking up the rest from reference TRBV7-9 and TRBJ2-7 gives the full variable domain: DTGVSQNPRHKITKRGQNVTFRCDPISEHNRLYWYRQTLGQGPEFLTYFQNEAQLEKSRLLSDRFSAERPKGSFSTLEIQRTEQGDSAMYLCASSSGAYEQYFGPGTRLTVT.

The chain couples TRBV2 to TRBJ1-2; 8 bases fit TRBD1. The CDR3 consists of 12 residues. CDR1 SNHLY and CDR2 FYNNEI come from the germline V gene. Unmatched junction bases numbered 4, after V lost 0 bases and J lost 13 bases. As DNA, the CDR3 is TGTGCCAGCAGTGAAGCGGACAGGGTCTCCACCTTC. Amino acid sequence: CASSEADRVSTF.

This sequence joins TRBV28 and TRBJ2-5; 8 positions agree with TRBD1. CDR1 and CDR2 from the germline V gene are MDHEN and SYDVKM. The CDR3 covers 15 residues. Trimming removed 5 bases from V and 2 bases from J; junction bases left unmatched: 7. CDR3 nucleotide sequence: TGTGCCAGCAGTCCCACGGGACAGGATCAAGAGACCCAGTACTTC. Protein: CASSPTGQDQETQYF. The variable domain in full, completed from reference TRBV28 and TRBJ2-5, reads DVKVTQSSRYLVKRTGEKVFLECVQDMDHENMFWYRQDPGLGLRLIYFSYDVKMKEKGDIPEGYSVSREKKERFSLILESASTNQTSMYLCASSPTGQDQETQYFGPGTRLLVL.

The chain couples TRBV7-9 to TRBJ1-1; D unresolved. Trimming took 6 bases from V and 2 from J, leaving 7 bases between them. Per the germline V gene, CDR1 is SEHNR and CDR2 is FQNEAQ (reference sequence). This CDR3 has 12 amino acids. Written as DNA, the CDR3 is TGTGCCAGCAGGGGATCAAACACTGAAGCTTTCTTT. This gives the protein CASRGSNTEAFF. The full variable domain, completed using reference TRBV7-9 and TRBJ1-1, is DTGVSQNPRHKITKRGQNVTFRCDPISEHNRLYWYRQTLGQGPEFLTYFQNEAQLEKSRLLSDRFSAERPKGSFSTLEIQRTEQGDSAMYLCASRGSNTEAFFGQGTRLTVV.

This chain connects TRBV7-8 to TRBJ1-3; TRBD1 is a possible D gene (5 bases). Trimming cost V 0 bases and J 0 bases, with 12 bases left between them. The CDR3 runs 17 residues. Germline CDR1 reads SGHVS; CDR2 reads FQNEAQ. The CDR3 nucleotides read TGTGCCAGCAGCTTAGCAATGGGGGACTTCTCTGGAAACACCATATATTTT. Translated, it gives CASSLAMGDFSGNTIYF.

The V and J genes are TRBV7-8 and TRBJ2-7; D is unclear. The CDR3 runs to 12 residues. In germline, CDR1 is SGHVS, CDR2 FQNEAQ. V lost 5 bases and J lost 7, with 12 bases in between. The chain's CDR3 is CASSAQTVEQYF. DNA of the CDR3: TGTGCCAGCAGCGCCCAGACTGTAGAGCAGTACTTC.

As DNA, the CDR3 is TGTGCCAGCACGGTTAGCGGGAGTGGCAATGAGCAGTTCTTC. As protein: CASTVSGSGNEQFF. The gene calls are TRBV2 and TRBJ2-1; TRBD2 matches at 9 bases. This CDR3 comprises 14 residues. V lost 7 bases to trimming and J lost 6 bases; unmatched junction nucleotides: 7. In germline, CDR1 is SNHLY, CDR2 FYNNEI.

The chain's CDR3 is CAWSVPEAAPLHF. The CDR3 DNA reads as TGTGCCTGGAGTGTACCAGAGGCTGCTCCCCTCCACTTT. The V call is TRBV30, the J call TRBJ1-6; D unclear. Germline V lookup: CDR1 GTSNPN, CDR2 SVGIG (reference sequence). Trimming removed 0 bases at V and 13 bases at J, with 13 bases between. The CDR3 runs 13 residues.

This clone was found a few times. The gene calls are TRBV4-2 and TRBJ1-1, with D possibly being TRBD1 (6 bases). From germline, CDR1 is LGHNA and CDR2 YNFKEQ. V lost 3 bases and J 1 base, leaving 6 bases between the germline ends. The CDR3 has 13 residues. CDR3 in DNA: TGTGCCAGCAGCCAGGGGGCGAACACTGAAGCTTTCTTT. The encoded protein is CASSQGANTEAFF.

The rearrangement uses TRBV19 and TRBJ2-6; 7 positions agree with TRBD1. Germline lookup yields CDR1 LNHDA and CDR2 SQIVND (reference sequence). V shed 5 bases, J shed 0 bases, and the junction held 13 bases outside the gene matches. The CDR3 runs 19 residues. The DNA for the CDR3 is TGTGCCAGTAGTGGGGGATGGGACAGCGCCAACTCTGGGGCCAACGTCCTGACTTTC. Protein sequence: CASSGGWDSANSGANVLTF.

The chain recombines TRBV30 with TRBJ2-2, with 7 bases matching TRBD1. CDR1 and CDR2 from the germline V gene are GTSNPN and SVGIG (reference sequence). Trimming took 2 bases from V and 6 from J; bases not matched to a gene: 12. This CDR3 is built from 16 residues. The CDR3 bases are TGTGCCTGGAGTACAGGGGTGAGAATCGGACCCGGGGAGCTGTTTTTT. It yields the protein CAWSTGVRIGPGELFF.

This clone was seen a single time. The gene calls are TRBV7-2 and TRBJ2-1, with D possibly being TRBD2 (6 bases). The CDR3 has 15 amino acids. Per germline, CDR1 SGHTA and CDR2 FQGNSA. V lost 5 bases and J 3 bases, leaving 14 bases between the germline ends. The CDR3 DNA follows: TGTGCCAGCAGCCCGGGGGTAGCGCTCTACAATGAGCAGTTCTTC. Protein: CASSPGVALYNEQFF.

This chain connects TRBV5-8 to TRBJ1-2; D remains unclear. The CDR3 runs 12 residues. With 3 bases removed from V and 8 bases from J, the gap between germline ends came to 11 bases. The V gene's germline CDR1 is SGHTS and CDR2 YDEGEE. The CDR3 is CASSSYTGGYTF. Written as DNA, the CDR3 is TGTGCCAGCAGCTCATATACGGGAGGCTACACCTTC.

J is TRBJ1-4 and V is TRBV19; D remains ambiguous. The V gene's germline CDR1 is LNHDA and CDR2 SQIVND (reference sequence). Trimming shortened V by 5 bases and J by 0 bases, and 10 bases separated the two germline ends. The CDR3 spans 15 residues. CDR3 loop: CASSSRSSTNEKLFF. Written as DNA, the CDR3 is TGTGCCAGTAGTTCCAGGTCCTCAACTAATGAAAAACTGTTTTTT. Looking up the rest from reference TRBV19 and TRBJ1-4 gives the full variable domain: DGGITQSPKYLFRKEGQNVTLSCEQNLNHDAMYWYRQDPGQGLRLIYYSQIVNDFQKGDIAEGYSVSREKKESFPLTVTSAQKNPTAFYLCASSSRSSTNEKLFFGSGTQLSVL.

The chain joins TRBV11-2 to TRBJ2-3; 16 nucleotides line up with TRBD2. Unmatched junction bases numbered 6, after V lost 5 bases and J lost 1 base. This CDR3 contains 18 residues. Germline values: CDR1 SGHAT, CDR2 FQNNGV. The CDR3 reads CASSPGLAGGWGTDTQYF. The CDR3 nucleotides read TGTGCCAGCAGCCCGGGACTAGCGGGGGGGTGGGGCACAGATACGCAGTATTTT. Based on the CDR3 plus reference TRBV11-2 and TRBJ2-3, the full variable domain is EAGVAQSPRYKIIEKRQSVAFWCNPISGHATLYWYQQILGQGPKLLIQFQNNGVVDDSQLPKDRFSAERLKGVDSTLKIQPAKLEDSAVYLCASSPGLAGGWGTDTQYFGPGTRLTVL.

This sequence joins TRBV19 and TRBJ1-4, with TRBD1 as a possible D gene (6 bases). This CDR3 comprises 14 residues. V dropped 3 bases and J dropped 5 bases, with 10 bases sitting between them. Germline CDR1 LNHDA, CDR2 SQIVND (reference sequence). Here the CDR3 DNA reads TGTGCCAGTAGTATCGGGGGCTGGAATGAAAAACTGTTTTTT. Translation: CASSIGGWNEKLFF.

This sequence joins TRBV9 and TRBJ2-2; 9 bases are a match to TRBD2. Germline V gives CDR1 SGDLS, CDR2 YYNGEE. The CDR3 totals 16 residues. Germline trimming cut 7 bases from V and 5 bases from J; bases unmatched to any gene: 12. CDR3: CASGDDLAGATGELFF. The CDR3 DNA follows: TGTGCCAGCGGCGACGACTTAGCGGGAGCTACCGGGGAGCTGTTTTTT. The whole variable domain, remainder taken from reference TRBV9 and TRBJ2-2, is DSGVTQTPKHLITATGQRVTLRCSPRSGDLSVYWYQQSLDQGLQFLIQYYNGEERAKGNILERFSAQQFPDLHSELNLSSLELGDSALYFCASGDDLAGATGELFFGEGSRLTVL.